The 3 T cell receptor beta chains below were found in one sample sequenced in a study of blood T cell repertoires in COVID-19. TCRdb keeps only in-frame clones here, not all; method: immunoSEQ multiplex PCR. Among some 200,000 clones listed, roughly 80% were seen once. Specimen: peripheral blood. The receptors were sampled from a woman of 80 years or more with acute or convalescent COVID-19.

The gene calls are TRBV2 and TRBJ1-4; maybe TRBD1 (5 bases). CDR1 and CDR2 from the germline V gene are SNHLY and FYNNEI. V was trimmed by 8 bases and J by 6 bases, leaving 16 bases between them. The CDR3 totals 14 residues. The CDR3 DNA sequence: TGTGCCAGCCGTCGGGGGGAGAGTGATGAAAAACTGTTTTTT. As protein: CASRRGESDEKLFF.

This chain joins TRBV16 and TRBJ1-4, with 7 bases fitting TRBD1. CDR1 and CDR2 (germline): KGHSY, FQNENV. J was trimmed by 11 bases and V by 5 bases; bases with no gene match: 11. CDR3 length: 14 amino acids. The CDR3 loop is CASSTRDSFPKLFF. The DNA for the CDR3 is TGTGCCAGCAGCACCCGGGACAGCTTCCCGAAACTGTTTTTT.

This chain links TRBV6-2 or TRBV6-3 with TRBJ2-6, with unresolved D. V lost 1 base and J 1 base, leaving 5 bases between the germline ends. Germline V gives CDR1 MNHEY, CDR2 SVGEGT. There are 15 residues in the CDR3. The CDR3 DNA reads as TGTGCCAGCAGTTACTTGAGGTCTGGGGCCAACGTCCTGACTTTC. Translation gives CASSYLRSGANVLTF.